This T cell receptor beta chain was profiled in a study of T cells in Graves' hyperthyroidism and ophthalmopathy. Study background: Blood was drawn when the patient was first diagnosed and still untreated.

RNA transcripts gave rise to amplified TCR beta CDR3 regions. HTBI primers were used for first-round RT-PCR of the TCR CDR3. MiXCR, run by TCRdb on the multiplex PCR reads, gives a single entry per CDR3 protein. The repertoire consists of under 400,000 distinct CDR3 sequences, with approximately 13% occurring once and the leading ten covering 9.2%. There are 11 residues in the CDR3. The germline gives CDR1 GTSNPN, CDR2 SVGIG (reference sequence). The PBMCs were taken from about 10 ml of fresh peripheral blood. Remarks on this clonotype: The junction and the germline gene differ at one end; a read error may be behind it.

The chain couples TRBV30 to TRBJ2-7; D ambiguous. The sample comprised blood. This TCR was recovered from a woman between 18 and 30 years old with Graves' hyperthyroidism. The CDR3 DNA reads as TGCGCCTGGAGTAACAGCTACGAGCAGAACTTC. It codes for CAWSNSYEQNF.